This T cell receptor (beta chain) was sequenced during a study of blood T cell repertoires in COVID-19. On the study more broadly: COVID-19 samples from acute and convalescent phases originated in the United States, Italy and Spain.

Generated by immunoSEQ multiplex PCR, the TCRdb table keeps only in-frame clones and is missing some. The data contain about 54,000 clones, more than 75% of them seen just once; the ten biggest clones take up approximately 4.5%. CDR3 length: 17 amino acids. The germline V gene has CDR1 SGHRS and CDR2 YFSETQ. V was pared by 10 bases and J by 0 bases, with 22 bases between. This clone was seen more than once but under ten times. The sample consisted of peripheral blood. This chain connects TRBV5-1 to TRBJ1-4; D is perhaps TRBD1 (6 bases). This TCR derives from a man aged 35 to 55 with active COVID-19. The CDR3 reads CAVTGTLIFATNEKLFF. The CDR3 DNA is TGCGCCGTGACGGGGACACTCATTTTTGCAACTAATGAAAAACTGTTTTTT.